One sample yielded the 15 T cell receptor beta chains listed below, sequenced in a study of T cells in women clearing cervical HPV infection. Libraries were prepared by immunoSEQ multiplex PCR; TCRdb keeps only in-frame clonotypes and omits some of them. This sample's table has 25,000 to 30,000 clones. Input material: blood buffy coat. Receptors were obtained from a woman aged 18 to 75 with a cervical HPV16 infection that either progressed to CIN3+ or cleared (not recorded which).

With regard to this clone: From the germline J gene comes the end of the CDR3, since the read stops 3 residues before it. The rearrangement uses TRBV7-2 and TRBJ2-3; 8 bases line up with TRBD1. CDR1 is SGHTA and CDR2 is FQGNSA in the germline V gene. CDR3 length: 15 residues. The part of the CDR3 DNA that was read is TGTGCCAGCAGCCCCAGGGGGCGAGTCGGAGAGACG. Its protein product is CASSPRGRVGET. The full CDR3 protein is CASSPRGRVGETQYF.

To note about this clone: The read comes to an end 3 residues before the CDR3 does, leaving the germline J gene to fill in the end. The rearrangement uses TRBV24-1 and TRBJ1-2; TRBD1 matches at 9 bases. Trimming cost V 3 bases and J 5 bases; bases outside gene matches: 0. The germline V gene encodes CDR1 KGHDR and CDR2 SFDVKD. The CDR3 spans 13 residues. CDR3 protein: CATSDGQGYGYTF. The part of the CDR3 DNA that was read is TGTGCCACCAGTGATGGACAGGGGTATGGC.

Remarks on this clone: The CDR3 end is not reached by the read, which stops 3 residues before it; the germline J gene fills it in. The chain has TRBV20-1 and TRBJ1-3; D call uncertain. The V gene lost 2 bases and the J gene lost 3 bases, with 11 bases spanning the gap. This CDR3 comprises 14 residues. Per germline, CDR1 DFQATT and CDR2 SNEGSKA (reference sequence). The sequenced part of the CDR3 DNA is TGCAGTGCTAGAAACGCGGTTATTGGAAACACC. Its translation: CSARNAVIGNT. In full, the CDR3 is CSARNAVIGNTIYF.

Turning to this clone: The read is 3 residues too short to cover the CDR3 end, so that end is filled in from the germline J gene. The genes are TRBV5-6 and TRBJ2-4, with D perhaps TRBD2 (5 bases). This CDR3 spans 12 amino acids. Germline V gives CDR1 SGHDT, CDR2 YYEEEE. The CDR3 region is CASSIRGYGQYF. CDR3 bases read: TGTGCCAGCAGCATACGAGGGTATGGT.

A remark on this clone: The CDR3 extends 3 residues past the end of the read, so its final part is completed from the germline J gene. The chain employs TRBV5-8 and TRBJ2-5, with D possibly being TRBD2 (5 bases). The germline CDR1 and CDR2 sequences are SGHTS and YDEGEE. The CDR3 has 13 amino acids. Trimming shortened V by 2 bases and J by 4 bases, and 9 bases separated the two germline ends. CDR3 DNA (partial): TGTGCCAGCAGCTTTTTAGCGAGAGAGACC. It codes for CASSFLARET. The whole CDR3 protein is CASSFLARETQYF.

Points on this clone: The observed sequence ends 3 residues before the CDR3 terminus, with the missing tail filled in from the germline J gene. The chain has TRBV20-1 and TRBJ1-2, with D possibly matching TRBD1 (5 bases). The CDR3 totals 11 residues. The germline V and J ends were trimmed by 6 bases and 5 bases, with 10 bases remaining between them. The germline V gene encodes CDR1 DFQATT and CDR2 SNEGSKA (reference sequence). The CDR3 loop reads CSARRGYGYTF. The covered CDR3 bases are TGCAGTGCCCGGCGGGGGTATGGC.

Turning to this clone: The read stops 3 residues short of the end of the CDR3; the missing end is completed from the germline J gene. The rearrangement links TRBV6-2 or TRBV6-3 to TRBJ2-5, with TRBD2 matching 9 bases. Trimming took 6 bases from V and 1 from J; bases not matched to a gene: 12. The CDR3 totals 17 residues. Germline-derived CDR1 and CDR2 are MNHEY and SVGEGT. The DNA read from the CDR3 is TGTGCCAGCAGATCTCAAACGTCTAGCGGGGCCCAAGAGACC. Protein: CASRSQTSSGAQET. The whole CDR3 region reads CASRSQTSSGAQETQYF.

Notes on this clone: The CDR3 end lies 3 residues beyond the end of the read and is filled in from the germline J gene. This sequence joins TRBV5-1 and TRBJ1-1; weak D call: TRBD1 (5 bases). The CDR3 is made up of 18 amino acids. V was trimmed by 1 base and J by 4 bases, leaving 23 bases between them. Germline assignment: CDR1 SGHRS and CDR2 YFSETQ. Incomplete CDR3 DNA: TGCGCCAGCAGCTTGACCCCTTCTGTTAGGGGTCTAGGCACTGAA. Its translation is CASSLTPSVRGLGTE. The full CDR3 sequence reads CASSLTPSVRGLGTEAFF.

With respect to this clone: The CDR3 extends 3 residues past the end of the read, so its final part is completed from the germline J gene. The chain combines TRBV7-3 with TRBJ2-1, with TRBD2 identical over 9 bases. From germline, CDR1 is SGHTA and CDR2 FQGTGA. V was clipped by 7 bases and J by 0 bases; unmatched bases: 10. The CDR3 length is 17 residues. The CDR3 is CASNLAGLTHSYNEQFF. Partial CDR3 DNA: TGTGCCAGCAACCTAGCGGGGCTAACCCACTCCTACAATGAG.

Comment on this clone: The read is 3 residues too short to cover the CDR3 end, so that end is filled in from the germline J gene. V and J are TRBV19 and TRBJ2-5; 7 bases line up with TRBD1. V dropped 2 bases and J dropped 2; count of bases not matched to a gene: 2. Germline CDR1 LNHDA, CDR2 SQIVND (reference sequence). The CDR3 covers 14 residues. CDR3 sequence reads: CASSISRGQETQYF. The covered CDR3 bases are TGTGCCAGTAGTATAAGCAGGGGGCAAGAGACC.

Comment on this clone: Read sequence stops 3 residues before the CDR3 end, and the germline J gene provides the missing end. This rearrangement joins TRBV7-8 to TRBJ1-2; 7 bases match TRBD1. The CDR3 is 16 amino acids. V dropped 7 bases and J dropped 6; count of bases not matched to a gene: 17. The germline V gene encodes CDR1 SGHVS and CDR2 FQNEAQ. Here the CDR3 reads CASTRDRDPSVDGYTF. The CDR3 DNA, read in part, is TGTGCCAGCACCAGGGACAGAGACCCCTCTGTTGATGGC.

For this clone: The sequence runs out 3 residues before the end of the CDR3; the remainder is reconstructed from the germline J gene. The rearrangement joins TRBV2 to TRBJ2-3; a possible D gene is TRBD2 (6 bases). The germline V gene encodes CDR1 SNHLY and CDR2 FYNNEI. With 6 bases removed from V and 0 bases from J, the gap between germline ends came to 16 bases. The CDR3 sequence is 16 residues long. CDR3 residues: CASSVDSGSSTDTQYF. The CDR3 DNA, read in part, is TGTGCCAGCAGCGTCGATAGCGGATCTAGCACAGATACG.

A remark on this clone: The sequence runs out 3 residues before the end of the CDR3; the remainder is reconstructed from the germline J gene. The rearrangement joins TRBV19 to TRBJ2-4, with D unresolved. The germline CDR1 and CDR2 sequences are LNHDA and SQIVND (reference sequence). This CDR3 is 14 amino acids long. The CDR3: CASSMLNGNYGQYF. The CDR3 DNA, read in part, is TGTGCCAGTAGTATGCTGAACGGTAACTATGGT.

For this clone: Coverage ceases 3 residues before the CDR3 finishes, and the germline J gene fills in the end. The chain employs TRBV10-3 and TRBJ2-1; 8 nucleotides match TRBD2. Unmatched junction bases numbered 6, after V lost 3 bases and J lost 8 bases. Germline V gene data show CDR1 as ENHRY and CDR2 as SYGVKD. This CDR3 spans 14 amino acids. Incomplete CDR3 DNA: TGTGCCATCAGTGAACTAGCGGAAGGGGATGAG. It is translated as CAISELAEGDE. The entire CDR3 sequence reads CAISELAEGDEQFF.

A note on this clone: The CDR3 goes on 3 residues after the read ends, and that part is filled in from the germline J gene. This chain links TRBV24-1 with TRBJ2-1, with 13 bases lining up with TRBD2. Per the germline V gene, CDR1 is KGHDR and CDR2 is SFDVKD. After removal of 4 bases from V and 6 bases from J, the junction contained 5 bases not matched to a gene. The CDR3 sequence is 16 residues long. The CDR3 DNA, read in part, is TGTGCCACCAGTGAAACCGGGACTAGCGGGGTCAATGAG. Encoded protein: CATSETGTSGVNE. The entire CDR3 protein is CATSETGTSGVNEQFF.